The 12 T cell receptor beta chains listed next were all sequenced from one sample in a study of vaccination effects on CD4 cells after COVID-19. The ViraFEST assay expanded antigen-specific CD4+ T cells with viral peptide pools before sequencing. Culture lasted roughly 9 days before CD4+ T cell isolation. Two-dose vaccination with either BNT162b2 or mRNA-1273 was given to the participants. Their target antigens are unknown. Clones were sequenced by immunoSEQ multiplex PCR, and TCRdb holds only the in-frame ones, with some missing. The sample lists roughly 34,000 clones; 82% were seen once. Source: CD4+ T cells from PBMCs cultured with HCoV-NL63 spike peptides, taken after COVID-19 vaccination. Every receptor here comes from a human donor who received a COVID-19 vaccine. Some clones in this sample may be carry-over from other donors' samples.

The chain uses TRBV24-1 and TRBJ1-5, with TRBD1 matching over 7 bases. The V and J ends lost 3 bases and 7 bases, in that order; junction bases with no gene match: 5. The CDR3 has 14 residues. The germline CDR1 and CDR2 sequences are KGHDR and SFDVKD. The CDR3 coding sequence is TGTGCCACCAGTGATCGACAGGGAGGACAGCCCCAGCATTTT. This encodes CATSDRQGGQPQHF.

This chain joins TRBV18 and TRBJ2-5; TRBD1 agrees at 7 bases. From germline, CDR1 is KGHSH and CDR2 LQKENI. The CDR3 covers 14 residues. The V and J ends lost 3 bases and 2 bases, in that order; junction bases with no gene match: 3. This CDR3 reads CASSPGTAQETQYF. CDR3 bases: TGTGCCAGCTCACCCGGGACAGCGCAAGAGACCCAGTACTTC.

The rearrangement links TRBV4-1 to TRBJ1-2; D uncertain. V shed 2 bases and J shed 2 bases, with 9 bases lying between them. Germline V gene lookup returns CDR1 MGHRA and CDR2 YSYEKL. The CDR3 is 14 residues long. The CDR3, as DNA: TGCGCCAGCAGCCAACTCGAACAAAACTATGGCTACACCTTC. Its translation: CASSQLEQNYGYTF.

The chain couples TRBV6-6 to TRBJ2-1; D tentatively fits TRBD1 or TRBD2 (5 bases each). The CDR3 runs to 14 residues. The V gene lost 5 bases and the J gene lost 2 bases, with 10 bases spanning the gap. Germline V gene data show CDR1 as MNHNY and CDR2 as SVGAGI (reference sequence). In nucleotides, the CDR3 is TGTGCCAGCAGTCGGGACCGGGCCTACAATGAGCAGTTCTTC. Encoded protein: CASSRDRAYNEQFF.

The chain employs TRBV6-4 and TRBJ1-4; D gene ambiguous. V lost 3 bases and J lost 5, with 13 bases in between. The germline CDR1 and CDR2 sequences are MRHNA and SNTAGT. This CDR3 region has 15 residues. In DNA form, the CDR3 reads TGTGCCAGCAGTGAGTCGGCCTTCGGGAATGAAAAACTGTTTTTT. This sequence encodes CASSESAFGNEKLFF.

This sequence joins TRBV29-1 and TRBJ2-3; TRBD1 might be the D (6 bases). This CDR3 is built from 13 residues. Trimming pared 4 bases from V and 4 bases from J, leaving 12 bases between. Germline CDR1 reads SQVTM; CDR2 reads ANQGSEA. In nucleotides, the CDR3 is TGCAGCGTTGGCAGGGGTTTCTCAGATACGCAGTATTTT. This encodes CSVGRGFSDTQYF.

V is TRBV18 and J is TRBJ2-5, with D tentatively TRBD1 (6 bases). CDR1 and CDR2 (germline): KGHSH, LQKENI. Trimming removed 0 bases from V and 7 bases from J, with 18 bases in between. There are 16 residues in the CDR3. CDR3 amino acids: CASSPPVQGSRMTQYF. The CDR3 DNA is TGTGCCAGCTCACCACCGGTTCAGGGGAGCCGGATGACCCAGTACTTC.

The chain has TRBV18 and TRBJ1-4; D not resolved. V lost 3 bases and J lost 4, with 6 bases in between. Germline V gives CDR1 KGHSH, CDR2 LQKENI. This CDR3 region has 13 residues. The CDR3 protein is CASSPGFNEKLFF. The CDR3 DNA follows: TGTGCCAGCTCACCTGGGTTTAATGAAAAACTGTTTTTT. Filled out from reference TRBV18 and TRBJ1-4, the complete variable domain reads NAGVMQNPRHLVRRRGQEARLRCSPMKGHSHVYWYRQLPEEGLKFMVYLQKENIIDESGMPKERFSAEFPKEGPSILRIQQVVRGDSAAYFCASSPGFNEKLFFGSGTQLSVL.

This clone was counted once. Here the CDR3 reads CASSLVQGEETQYF. CDR3 coding DNA: TGCGCCAGCAGCTTGGTTCAGGGGGAAGAGACCCAGTACTTC. The chain is built from TRBV5-1 and TRBJ2-5, with 7 bases identical to TRBD1. Germline loops: CDR1 SGHRS, CDR2 YFSETQ. Trimming cost V 0 bases and J 3 bases; bases outside gene matches: 2. CDR3 length equals 14 residues.

The chain is built from TRBV9 and TRBJ2-3; D perhaps matches TRBD2 (6 bases). This CDR3 has 16 residues. V shed 3 bases and J shed 6 bases, with 20 bases lying between them. Per germline, CDR1 SGDLS and CDR2 YYNGEE. In DNA, the CDR3 is TGTGCCAGCAGCGATAGAGGGACTGCTTTTGATGATACGCAGTATTTT. It specifies CASSDRGTAFDDTQYF.

J is TRBJ1-3 and V is TRBV10-1; no clear D. Germline V gives CDR1 WNHNN, CDR2 SYGVQD (reference sequence). CDR3 length: 14 amino acids. The V end lost 10 bases, the J end lost 2 bases, and 15 bases lay between the germline ends. CDR3 bases: TGCGCCACATCGGACGAACAGACTGGAAACACCATATATTTT. It encodes CATSDEQTGNTIYF.

The chain combines TRBV18 with TRBJ1-1; D is undetermined. Germline loops: CDR1 KGHSH, CDR2 LQKENI. Deletions cut 3 bases from V and 6 bases from J, with 14 bases between. The CDR3 spans 14 residues. The CDR3 is CASSPGVLRAEAFF. The CDR3 region has the DNA TGTGCCAGCTCACCTGGTGTTCTGCGAGCTGAAGCTTTCTTT.